Following are 15 T cell receptor beta chains from one sample sequenced in a study of T-cell memory formation after mild COVID-19. TCRdb reprocessed the 5' RACE reads with MiXCR, giving one entry per CDR3 protein. The data contain around 50,000 distinct CDR3 sequences, around 25% of them singletons. Specimen: PBMCs or a T cell subset sorted from them (not recorded which). Receptor source: a man between 18 and 35 years old who had mild COVID-19 (a few samples of this study predate the infection). Cell type and time point are not known.

This clonotype turned up a few times. The chain recombines TRBV4-3 with TRBJ2-1; 8 bases match TRBD1. The V segment lost 0 bases and the J segment 2 bases; nucleotides outside the gene matches: 6. Germline V gene sequence: CDR1 LGHNA, CDR2 YSLEER. This CDR3 region has 17 residues. CDR3 in amino acids: CASSQDQGDRPYNEQFF. The CDR3 DNA is TGCGCCAGCAGCCAAGATCAGGGGGACAGGCCCTACAATGAGCAGTTCTTC.

The gene calls are TRBV29-1 and TRBJ2-1; TRBD1 might be the D (6 bases). Looked up from germline, CDR1 is SQVTM and CDR2 is ANQGSEA. The CDR3 is made up of 12 amino acids. The ends were cut back, 3 bases at V and 8 bases at J, with 11 bases in the middle. This CDR3 is CSVERQADEQFF. The CDR3 coding sequence is TGCAGCGTTGAGAGACAGGCCGATGAGCAGTTCTTC.

The chain combines TRBV6-2 or TRBV6-3 with TRBJ2-5; 9 bases are shared with TRBD2. The V gene's germline CDR1 is MNHEY and CDR2 SVGEGT. This CDR3 has 11 residues. Trimming took 8 bases from V and 6 from J; bases not matched to a gene: 1. The chain's CDR3 is CASGLAKTQYF. The CDR3 nucleotides read TGTGCCAGCGGACTAGCGAAGACCCAGTACTTC.

The chain is built from TRBV6-1 and TRBJ1-1, with D uncertain. The germline V gene encodes CDR1 MNHNS and CDR2 SASEGT. The length of the CDR3 is 13 residues. V was shortened by 4 bases and J by 4 bases, with 10 bases between the two germline ends. The CDR3 spells CASSVALVTEAFF. In nucleotides, the CDR3 is TGTGCCAGCAGTGTAGCCCTGGTCACTGAAGCTTTCTTT.

This clonotype was found once. The chain employs TRBV15 and TRBJ2-5, with D possibly matching TRBD2 (6 bases). In germline, CDR1 is LNHNV, CDR2 YYDKDF (reference sequence). The CDR3 covers 15 residues. Trimming took 5 bases from V and 3 from J, leaving 16 bases between them. This CDR3 reads CATSRDVGGEETQYF. CDR3 nucleotide sequence: TGTGCCACCAGCCGGGACGTCGGAGGGGAAGAGACCCAGTACTTC.

The chain combines TRBV30 with TRBJ2-7; possibly TRBD1 or TRBD2 for D (5 bases each). Trimming took off 3 bases at V and 4 bases at J, with 13 bases between the two ends. The CDR3 is 13 residues long. Germline V lookup: CDR1 GTSNPN, CDR2 SVGIG (reference sequence). CDR3 coding DNA: TGTGCCTGGAGGGGACCGGCTATGTACGAGCAGTACTTC. It yields the protein CAWRGPAMYEQYF.

Only a few counts were recorded for this clonotype. The chain uses TRBV18 and TRBJ2-5; TRBD1 might be the D (6 bases). The CDR3 runs to 14 residues. V was pared by 3 bases and J by 4 bases, with 12 bases between. From germline, CDR1 is KGHSH and CDR2 LQKENI. The CDR3 loop is CASSPQGRRETQYF. The DNA of the CDR3 is TGTGCCAGCTCACCCCAGGGGAGACGAGAGACCCAGTACTTC.

The chain couples TRBV12-3 or TRBV12-4 to TRBJ2-1, with a weak D call TRBD2 (5 bases). With 7 bases removed from V and 7 bases from J, the gap between germline ends came to 8 bases. There are 11 residues in the CDR3. This chain's CDR3 is CASTGNNEQFF. The CDR3 DNA sequence: TGTGCCAGCACGGGGAATAATGAGCAGTTCTTC.

The genes are TRBV6-2 or TRBV6-3 and TRBJ2-5; D ambiguous. V was pared by 6 bases and J by 3 bases, with 11 bases between. CDR3 length: 13 amino acids. In germline, CDR1 is MNHEY, CDR2 SVGEGT. CDR3 sequence (DNA): TGTGCCAGCAGCCCCACTTCTGAAGAGACCCAGTACTTC. Residues: CASSPTSEETQYF.

This chain connects TRBV6-2 or TRBV6-3 to TRBJ2-7, with 7 bases matching TRBD1. Unmatched junction bases numbered 16, after V lost 2 bases and J lost 6 bases. Germline CDR1 is MNHEY and CDR2 is SVGEGT. The CDR3 has 17 amino acids. The CDR3 reads CASSYDLEDRVRFEQYV. The CDR3 DNA follows: TGTGCCAGCAGTTACGATCTCGAAGACAGGGTCCGTTTCGAGCAGTACGTC.

In its sample, this clonotype was seen a few times. As DNA, the CDR3 is TGTGCCAACGGGGGGGTCGAAGAGACCCAGTACTTC. It is translated as CANGGVEETQYF. V and J are TRBV7-9 and TRBJ2-5, with 8 bases fitting TRBD2. Trimming at V came to 10 bases and at J to 3 bases, leaving 4 bases not matched to a gene. Germline V lookup: CDR1 SEHNR, CDR2 FQNEAQ (reference sequence). CDR3 length: 12 amino acids.

This chain joins TRBV12-3 or TRBV12-4 and TRBJ2-7; D perhaps matches TRBD2 (6 bases). Between the trimmed V and J ends, which lost 6 bases and 3 bases, there was a span of 12 bases. This CDR3 is built from 13 residues. DNA of the CDR3: TGTGCCAGCAGATCGCTGGAGGGCTACGAGCAGTACTTC. Its protein is CASRSLEGYEQYF.

This clonotype was seen a few times. The chain carries TRBV14 and TRBJ1-4; unclear D gene. The CDR3 covers 16 residues. Trimming removed 0 bases from V and 4 bases from J, with 12 bases in between. Germline-derived CDR1 and CDR2 are SGHDN and FVKESK. CDR3 in amino acids: CASSQDSYGLNEKLFF. The CDR3 DNA reads TGTGCCAGCAGCCAAGATAGTTACGGACTTAATGAAAAACTGTTTTTT.

The rearrangement uses TRBV7-9 and TRBJ1-1; D call uncertain. Germline lookup yields CDR1 SEHNR and CDR2 FQNEAQ (reference sequence). V was pared by 4 bases and J by 2 bases, with 20 bases between. CDR3 length: 17 residues. This chain's CDR3 is CASSSKRASSPNTEAFF. In DNA form, the CDR3 reads TGTGCCAGCAGCTCCAAGAGGGCCTCTAGCCCTAACACTGAAGCTTTCTTT.

The CDR3 bases are TGCAGTGCGCCCAGGGGGGGTTACAATGAGCAGTTCTTC. It is translated as CSAPRGGYNEQFF. This chain joins TRBV20-1 and TRBJ2-1; D is tentatively TRBD1 or TRBD2 (7 bases each). Per germline, CDR1 DFQATT and CDR2 SNEGSKA (reference sequence). Trimming took 6 bases from V and 4 from J, leaving 13 bases between them. The CDR3 runs to 13 residues.